This T cell receptor beta chain derives from a study of blood T cell repertoires in COVID-19. As for the study in general: There were acute and convalescent COVID-19 samples, and they came from the United States, Italy and Spain. In each case, the material was cDNA or gDNA derived from T cells, B-cell-depleted T cells, or PBMCs.

Cohort allocation depended upon clinical history that participants reported. The repertoire was sequenced with immunoSEQ multiplex PCR; TCRdb's copy has only in-frame clones and lacks some. Of 150,000 to 250,000 clones detected, 80% to 85% appear once; the ten largest clones hold 6% to 8%. This CDR3 contains 14 residues. With 6 bases clipped from V and 2 bases from J, the junction kept 3 bases outside the gene matches. Germline lookup yields CDR1 SNHLY and CDR2 FYNNEI. The clonotype originates from a man aged 40-49 years who had recovered from COVID-19. What was sequenced was PBMCs or T cells enriched from blood (not recorded which). The V call is TRBV2, the J call TRBJ2-7; 11 nucleotides line up with TRBD1. The CDR3 DNA follows: TGTGCCAGCAGAGGGACAGGGGGAGCCTACGAGCAGTACTTC. It translates to CASRGTGGAYEQYF.